This T cell receptor (beta chain) was found in a study of T-cell memory formation after mild COVID-19. V was shortened by 4 bases and J by 10 bases, with 16 bases between the two germline ends. Per the germline V gene, CDR1 is SGHVS and CDR2 is FNYEAQ. This CDR3 region has 14 residues. MiXCR was run by TCRdb on the 5' RACE reads, yielding one entry per CDR3 protein. This sample yields 350,000 or so distinct CDR3 sequences, of which under 15% are seen a single time; about a fifth belongs to the top ten. Sequenced: PBMCs or a T cell subset sorted from them (not recorded which). The chain couples TRBV7-6 to TRBJ2-2, with D perhaps matching TRBD2 (5 bases). The origin of this receptor is a man between 18 and 29 years old who had mild COVID-19 (a few samples of this study predate the infection). Cell type and time point are not known. Here the CDR3 DNA reads TGTGCCAGCAGCTCGACGGCTCCAGCGGAGGAGCTGTTTTTT. Encoded protein: CASSSTAPAEELFF.